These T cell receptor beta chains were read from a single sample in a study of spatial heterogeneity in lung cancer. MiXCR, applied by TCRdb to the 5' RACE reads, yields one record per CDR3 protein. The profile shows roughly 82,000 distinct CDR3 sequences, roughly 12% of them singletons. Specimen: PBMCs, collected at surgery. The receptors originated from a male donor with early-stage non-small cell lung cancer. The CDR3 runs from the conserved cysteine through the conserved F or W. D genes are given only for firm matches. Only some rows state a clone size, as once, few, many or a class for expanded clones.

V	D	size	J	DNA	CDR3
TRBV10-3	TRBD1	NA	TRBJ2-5	TGTGCCATCAGGGACAGGGGTAGGGAGACCCAGTACTTC	CAIRDRGRETQYF
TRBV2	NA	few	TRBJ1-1	TGTGCCAGCAGGCCTCCACAGGGTGAAGACACTGAAGCTTTCTTT	CASRPPQGEDTEAFF
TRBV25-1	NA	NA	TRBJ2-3	TGTGCCAGCAGTGGAGGGGAGTTCACAGATACGCAGTATTTT	CASSGGEFTDTQYF
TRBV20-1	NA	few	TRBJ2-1	TGCAGTGCTAGAACTACAGGGTCCCCCTACAATGAGCAGTTCTTC	CSARTTGSPYNEQFF
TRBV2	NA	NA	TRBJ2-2	TGTGCCAGCAGTGAGAAGGCCAGTGAGAACACCGGGGAGCTGTTTTTT	CASSEKASENTGELFF
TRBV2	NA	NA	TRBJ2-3	TGTGCCAGCAGTGAAGGAGGACAGAGCACAGATACGCAGTATTTT	CASSEGGQSTDTQYF
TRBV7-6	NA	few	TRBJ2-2	TGTGCCAGCAGCTCTGGGGACACGTACACCGGGGAGCTGTTTTTT	CASSSGDTYTGELFF
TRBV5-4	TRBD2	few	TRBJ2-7	TGTGCCAGCAGCTCCCGAGTGATAGCGGGAGACGAGCAGTACTTC	CASSSRVIAGDEQYF
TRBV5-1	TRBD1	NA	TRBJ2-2	TGCGCCAGCAGCTTGACAGGGGATTGGACCGGGGAGCTGTTTTTT	CASSLTGDWTGELFF
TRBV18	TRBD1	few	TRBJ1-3	TGTGCCAGCTCACTATCGACAGGGAAGGGAACTGGAAACACCATATATTTT	CASSLSTGKGTGNTIYF
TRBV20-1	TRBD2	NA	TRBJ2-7	TGCAGTGCCGAACGGACTAGCGGGAGGTCCTACGAGCAGTACTTC	CSAERTSGRSYEQYF
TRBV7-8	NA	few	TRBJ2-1	TGTGCCAGCACCCCCCAGCGCGCGATGTACGGAGAGCAGTTCTTC	CASTPQRAMYGEQFF
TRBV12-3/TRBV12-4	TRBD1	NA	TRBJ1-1	TGTGCCAGCAGTATAGGACAGGTTAACACTGAAGCTTTCTTT	CASSIGQVNTEAFF
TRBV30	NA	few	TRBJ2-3	TGTGCCTGTTCTCCTGGGGACACTTCCAGCACAGATACGCAGTATTTT	CACSPGDTSSTDTQYF
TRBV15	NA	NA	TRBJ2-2	TGTGCCACCAGCCCCCGGGCGAACACCGGGGAGCTGTTTTTT	CATSPRANTGELFF
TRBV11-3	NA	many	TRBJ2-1	TGTGCCAGCAGCTCCGGTTACAATGAGCAGTTCTTC	CASSSGYNEQFF
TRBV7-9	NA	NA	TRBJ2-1	TGTGCCAGCACACGCACCAATTCTGGGAATGAGCAGTTCTTC	CASTRTNSGNEQFF
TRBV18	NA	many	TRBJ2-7	TGTGCCAGCTCATCCGGGAACGAGCAGTACTTC	CASSSGNEQYF
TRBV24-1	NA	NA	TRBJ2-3	TGTGCCACCTCCGGAGGGATAGAGACAGATACGCAGTATTTT	CATSGGIETDTQYF
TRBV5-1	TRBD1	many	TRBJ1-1	TGCGCCAGCAGCTTGGGCCGACAGGGGACCACTGAAGCTTTCTTT	CASSLGRQGTTEAFF
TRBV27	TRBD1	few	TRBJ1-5	TGTGCCAGCAGTGGGAGGACAGGGGCGGGAAATCAGCCCCAGCATTTT	CASSGRTGAGNQPQHF
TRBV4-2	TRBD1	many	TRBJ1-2	TGTGCCAGCAGCCGAGAGGGACAGGACCAATATGGCTACACCTTC	CASSREGQDQYGYTF